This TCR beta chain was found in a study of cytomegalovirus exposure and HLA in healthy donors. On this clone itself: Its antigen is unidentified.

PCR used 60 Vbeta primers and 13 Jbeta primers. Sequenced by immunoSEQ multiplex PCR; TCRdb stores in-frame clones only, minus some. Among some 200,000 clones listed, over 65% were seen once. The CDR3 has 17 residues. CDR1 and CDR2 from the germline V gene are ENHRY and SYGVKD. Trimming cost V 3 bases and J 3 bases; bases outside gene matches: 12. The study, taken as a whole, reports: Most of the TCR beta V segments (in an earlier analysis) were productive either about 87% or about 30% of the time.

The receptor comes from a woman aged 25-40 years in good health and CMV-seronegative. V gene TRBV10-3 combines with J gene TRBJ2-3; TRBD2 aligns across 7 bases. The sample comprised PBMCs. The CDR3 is CAISESILASGTDTQYF. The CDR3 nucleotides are TGTGCCATCAGTGAATCTATACTAGCGAGCGGTACAGATACGCAGTATTTT.